The rows below give T cell receptor beta chains drawn from one sample of a study of cytomegalovirus exposure and HLA in healthy donors. Libraries were prepared by immunoSEQ multiplex PCR; TCRdb keeps only in-frame clonotypes and omits some of them. This table holds 150,000 to 200,000 clones, about three quarters found once. The sequenced sample was PBMCs. The receptor set was obtained from a middle-aged man in good health and CMV-seropositive. The CDR3 runs from the conserved cysteine through the conserved F or W. The D gene is left open where the match is weak. Size is omitted from some rows. Given values are once, few, many or a class for expanded clones.

TRBD1,.,TRBV28,TRBJ2-7,CASSTHGTGQGRTYEQYF,TGTGCCAGCAGCACACACGGCACCGGACAGGGTAGAACCTACGAGCAGTACTTC
TRBD1,.,TRBV5-1,TRBJ2-1,CASSFGQGRDEQFF,TGCGCCAGCAGCTTTGGACAGGGGAGAGATGAGCAGTTCTTC
.,.,TRBV5-4,TRBJ2-1,CASSLAYQGSYNEQFF,TGTGCCAGCAGCTTGGCCTATCAGGGGTCCTACAATGAGCAGTTCTTC
.,once,TRBV28,TRBJ2-7,CASSTPLGPTNEQYF,TGTGCCAGCAGTACCCCCCTGGGCCCGACCAACGAGCAGTACTTC
TRBD2,.,TRBV6-1,TRBJ2-7,CASSRLAEYEQYF,TGTGCCAGCAGTCGGCTAGCGGAGTACGAGCAGTACTTC
TRBD1,.,TRBV25-1,TRBJ1-4,CASSLPGTGFEKLFF,TGTGCCAGCAGTCTCCCCGGGACAGGGTTCGAAAAACTGTTTTTT
TRBD1,.,TRBV5-1,TRBJ2-7,CASSFGQVDYEQYF,TGCGCCAGCAGCTTCGGACAGGTGGACTACGAGCAGTACTTC
.,.,TRBV2,TRBJ2-7,CASSDGLARLTYEQYF,TGTGCCAGCAGTGATGGCCTAGCGAGACTGACCTACGAGCAGTACTTC
TRBD2,.,TRBV7-7,TRBJ2-1,CASSSTAGGTYNEQFF,TGTGCCAGCAGCTCCACGGCGGGAGGAACCTACAATGAGCAGTTCTTC
TRBD2,.,TRBV19,TRBJ2-7,CASSSTSGAKSEQYF,TGTGCCAGTAGTAGTACTAGCGGGGCGAAGTCCGAGCAGTACTTC
.,once,TRBV7-9,TRBJ1-2,CASSLVGSGANYGYTF,TGTGCCAGCAGCTTAGTAGGTTCGGGAGCTAACTATGGCTACACCTTC
TRBD1,.,TRBV28,TRBJ1-1,CASSTAGGYVNTEAFF,TGTGCCAGCAGTACGGCAGGGGGTTACGTGAACACTGAAGCTTTCTTT
TRBD1,.,TRBV19,TRBJ2-7,CASSMFGTGTYEQYF,TGTGCCAGTAGTATGTTTGGGACAGGGACCTACGAGCAGTACTTC
.,.,TRBV25-1,TRBJ1-2,CASSEFMGNGYTF,TGTGCCAGCAGTGAATTCATGGGCAATGGCTACACCTTC
TRBD1,.,TRBV28,TRBJ2-3,CASSSDRGHFTDTQYF,TGTGCCAGCAGTTCAGACAGGGGGCACTTCACAGATACGCAGTATTTT
.,.,TRBV7-8,TRBJ2-7,CASSLDNGGFYEQYF,TGTGCCAGCAGCTTAGATAACGGAGGTTTCTACGAGCAGTACTTC
TRBD1,.,TRBV7-9,TRBJ2-3,CASKTGQLTDTQYF,TGTGCCAGCAAGACAGGGCAGCTCACAGATACGCAGTATTTT
TRBD2,.,TRBV7-9,TRBJ2-7,CASSGAGVHEQYF,TGTGCCAGCAGTGGGGCGGGAGTCCACGAGCAGTACTTC
TRBD1,.,TRBV9,TRBJ1-1,CASSVTGRTEAFF,TGTGCCAGCAGCGTGACAGGGAGGACTGAAGCTTTCTTT
TRBD1,.,TRBV18,TRBJ2-7,CASSPGGTGVEQYF,TGTGCCAGCTCACCCGGAGGGACAGGGGTCGAGCAGTACTTC
.,.,TRBV5-6,TRBJ2-7,CASSHIASTEQYF,TGTGCCAGCAGCCATATCGCCAGTACAGAGCAGTACTTC
.,.,TRBV7-9,TRBJ2-3,CASLTGTLSTDTQYF,TGTGCCAGCCTTACCGGGACACTTAGCACAGATACGCAGTATTTT
.,.,TRBV6-6,TRBJ1-1,CASSSGGDMNTEAFF,TGTGCCAGCAGTTCTGGGGGGGACATGAACACTGAAGCTTTCTTT